A selection of T cell receptor beta chains follows, all from one sample in a study of blood T cell repertoires in COVID-19. Using immunoSEQ multiplex PCR, the repertoire was profiled, and TCRdb retains in-frame clones only, with some absent. Here the sample spans more than 45,000 clones, 80% to 90% being singletons. The sample comprised peripheral blood. Receptors originate from a woman older than 75 with acute or convalescent COVID-19. Each CDR3 is given with its conserved first and last residue. D genes are given only for firm matches. Some rows have no size entry. The others give once, few or many, or a class for an expanded clone.

size	V	J	D	DNA	CDR3
.	TRBV27	TRBJ2-1	TRBD1	TGTGCCAGCAGTTTATCGGGACAGGGGCCCTACAATGAGCAGTTCTTC	CASSLSGQGPYNEQFF
.	TRBV11-1	TRBJ2-7	.	TGTGCCAGCAGCTTATTAGAGATCAACGAGCAGTACTTC	CASSLLEINEQYF
.	TRBV7-9	TRBJ1-4	TRBD1	TGTGCCAGCAGCCCCGGACAGGGGAAGGAAAAACTGTTTTTT	CASSPGQGKEKLFF
few	TRBV4-1	TRBJ2-7	.	TGCGCCAGCAGCCGGGGGCACGAGCAGTACTTC	CASSRGHEQYF
.	TRBV5-4	TRBJ1-2	TRBD1	TGTGCCAGCAGCCGAGGGACAGGCGACTATGGCTACACCTTC	CASSRGTGDYGYTF
.	TRBV6-5	TRBJ2-1	TRBD2	TGTGCCAGCAGTTACTCGACTAGCGGGGGGTGGGAGCAGTTCTTC	CASSYSTSGGWEQFF
.	TRBV5-1	TRBJ2-3	.	TGCGCCAGCAGCCTTCCAGCAGATACGCAGTATTTT	CASSLPADTQYF
.	TRBV18	TRBJ2-5	TRBD1	TGTGCCAGCTCACCGGGACAGGGGGCGGGAGAGACCCAGTACTTC	CASSPGQGAGETQYF
.	TRBV7-3	TRBJ1-1	TRBD1	TGTGCCAGCAGCTTAACCGGAACAGGGGGCACTGAAGCTTTCTTT	CASSLTGTGGTEAFF
.	TRBV18	TRBJ2-1	TRBD2	TGTGCCAGCTCACAACCGGGACTAGCGGGGAACAATGAGCAGTTCTTC	CASSQPGLAGNNEQFF
.	TRBV2	TRBJ1-2	.	TGTGCCAGCAGCCGGGAGTCATACTTCACCTTC	CASSRESYFTF
.	TRBV10-3	TRBJ2-2	TRBD2	TGTGCCATCAATGCAGCGGGGGGCTCGAACACCGGGGAGCTGTTTTTT	CAINAAGGSNTGELFF
.	TRBV18	TRBJ1-6	.	TGTGCCAGCTCACCTCAGGACAAAGTTTCACCCCTCCACTTT	CASSPQDKVSPLHF
.	TRBV7-2	TRBJ2-7	.	TGTGCCAGCAGCTTAGATCACAGGAGCTCCTACGAGCAGTACTTC	CASSLDHRSSYEQYF